The 16 T cell receptor beta chains given below trace back to one sample, sequenced in a study of neurological immune-mediated disorders. TCRdb passed the 5' RACE reads through MiXCR, listing each CDR3 protein once. The sample carries about 59,000 distinct CDR3 sequences, 24% recorded once. As to time point: technical triplicate 2. Sequenced material: PBMCs. All receptors derive from a man in his fifties or sixties with HTLV-1-associated myelopathy (HAM/TSP).

This clonotype occurred many times. The chain uses TRBV7-8 and TRBJ1-1; D ambiguous. The CDR3 runs 16 residues. V was clipped by 7 bases and J by 0 bases, with 18 bases between them. Germline V lookup: CDR1 SGHVS, CDR2 FQNEAQ. CDR3 in DNA: TGTGCCAGCATTCGAGGTCGCGGGATCATGAACACTGAAGCTTTCTTT. This sequence encodes CASIRGRGIMNTEAFF.

This clonotype has only a few counts. The V call is TRBV4-1, the J call TRBJ2-1, with 10 bases that match TRBD2. J gave up 6 bases and V 0 bases, and 5 bases lay outside the gene matches. Germline values: CDR1 MGHRA, CDR2 YSYEKL. The CDR3 covers 16 residues. The CDR3 coding sequence is TGCGCCAGCAGCCAAGAGGAAGCGGGAGGGGTCAATGAGCAGTTCTTC. This codes for CASSQEEAGGVNEQFF.

This clonotype was seen ten or more times. This chain links TRBV4-1 with TRBJ1-3; no clear D. The length of the CDR3 is 21 residues. Germline V lookup: CDR1 MGHRA, CDR2 YSYEKL. With 2 bases removed from V and 0 bases from J, the gap between germline ends came to 26 bases. CDR3 region: CASSQYITQTAIRSSGNTIYF. The CDR3 DNA reads as TGCGCCAGCAGCCAATATATCACTCAAACGGCAATCCGGAGCTCTGGAAACACCATATATTTT.

This chain links TRBV28 with TRBJ2-7; 10 bases fit TRBD2. CDR3 length: 15 amino acids. CDR1 MDHEN and CDR2 SYDVKM come from the germline V gene. V trimming: 3 bases; J trimming: 2 bases; junction bases outside the gene matches: 4. The CDR3 protein is CASSFALAGAYEQYF. The CDR3 coding sequence is TGTGCCAGCAGTTTTGCCCTAGCGGGAGCCTACGAGCAGTACTTC. Variable domain in full (rest from reference TRBV28 and TRBJ2-7): DVKVTQSSRYLVKRTGEKVFLECVQDMDHENMFWYRQDPGLGLRLIYFSYDVKMKEKGDIPEGYSVSREKKERFSLILESASTNQTSMYLCASSFALAGAYEQYFGPGTRLTVT.

This clonotype showed up many times. This chain uses TRBV20-1 with TRBJ1-2; TRBD1 is a possible D gene (6 bases). V lost 5 bases to trimming and J lost 8 bases, with 21 bases between them. Looked up from germline, CDR1 is DFQATT and CDR2 is SNEGSKA (reference sequence). The CDR3 is made up of 14 amino acids. The CDR3 protein is CSAYTPSRGFGYTF. The CDR3 bases are TGCAGTGCTTACACCCCAAGCAGGGGATTCGGCTACACCTTC.

This clonotype was found many times. V is TRBV20-1 and J is TRBJ1-6, with D possibly matching TRBD1 (5 bases). The length of the CDR3 is 14 residues. The germline V gene has CDR1 DFQATT and CDR2 SNEGSKA (reference sequence). Trimming pared 3 bases from V and 10 bases from J, leaving 16 bases between. This CDR3 is CSASPPGQDSPLHF. The CDR3 coding sequence is TGCAGTGCTAGTCCCCCAGGACAAGACTCACCCCTCCACTTT.

This clonotype was seen ten or more times. This chain links TRBV15 with TRBJ1-6; no reliable D call. V lost 0 bases to trimming and J lost 5 bases, with 11 bases between them. CDR1 and CDR2 from the germline V gene are LNHNV and YYDKDF (reference sequence). There are 16 residues in the CDR3. CDR3 nucleotides: TGTGCCACCAGCAGAGAACGGGGAAAAAATAATTCACCCCTCCACTTT. Translation: CATSRERGKNNSPLHF.

This chain uses TRBV29-1 with TRBJ2-5; 8 bases map to TRBD2. V was clipped by 8 bases and J by 0 bases; unmatched bases: 11. Per germline, CDR1 SQVTM and CDR2 ANQGSEA. The length of the CDR3 is 15 residues. CDR3: CSTRGGKMYQETQYF. The DNA for the CDR3 is TGCAGCACCCGGGGGGGTAAAATGTACCAAGAGACCCAGTACTTC.

The CDR3 here is CASSPRGISYEQYF. CDR3 nucleotides: TGCGCCAGCAGCCCTCGAGGGATCTCCTACGAGCAGTACTTC. The chain employs TRBV4-1 and TRBJ2-7, with a possible D match to TRBD2 (5 bases). This CDR3 has 14 residues. Trimming pared 4 bases from V and 0 bases from J, leaving 10 bases between. Germline CDR1 is MGHRA and CDR2 is YSYEKL.

At least ten counts were recorded for this clonotype. This chain uses TRBV27 with TRBJ1-5; a weak D match, TRBD1 (5 bases). The V and J ends lost 6 bases and 0 bases respectively, with 12 bases between them. CDR3 length: 15 residues. In germline, CDR1 is MNHEY, CDR2 SMNVEV (reference sequence). The CDR3 sequence is CASRIAGISNQPQHF. The CDR3 nucleotides read TGTGCCAGCAGGATCGCAGGGATTAGCAATCAGCCCCAGCATTTT.

This clonotype was counted at least ten times. V gene TRBV7-2 combines with J gene TRBJ2-2, with 13 bases lining up with TRBD2. Germline V gene lookup returns CDR1 SGHTA and CDR2 FQGNSA. This CDR3 contains 17 residues. Trimming took 5 bases from V and 4 from J; bases not matched to a gene: 7. The CDR3 nucleotides are TGTGCCAGCAGCCTCGGACTAGCGGGAGTATCCACCGGGGAGCTGTTTTTT. Its translation: CASSLGLAGVSTGELFF.

This clonotype was counted a single time. This chain uses TRBV5-5 with TRBJ1-4; D not certain. The CDR3 spans 14 residues. The germline V and J ends were trimmed by 0 bases and 8 bases, with 11 bases remaining between them. The germline gives CDR1 SGHKS, CDR2 YYEKEE (reference sequence). The CDR3 bases are TGTGCCAGCAGCTTGGGCGCCCCGGCCGAAAAACTGTTTTTT. Its protein product is CASSLGAPAEKLFF.

This clonotype was seen repeatedly, ten times or more. The gene calls are TRBV5-1 and TRBJ1-4, with D perhaps TRBD1 (5 bases). Germline CDR1 is SGHRS and CDR2 is YFSETQ. The CDR3 contains 15 residues. V shed 2 bases and J shed 6 bases, with 14 bases lying between them. The CDR3 here is CASSLRRDPYEKLFF. The CDR3 DNA is TGCGCCAGCAGCTTAAGGCGGGACCCTTATGAAAAACTGTTTTTT. The whole variable domain, filled in from reference TRBV5-1 and TRBJ1-4, reads KAGVTQTPRYLIKTRGQQVTLSCSPISGHRSVSWYQQTPGQGLQFLFEYFSETQRNKGNFPGRFSGRQFSNSRSEMNVSTLELGDSALYLCASSLRRDPYEKLFFGSGTQLSVL.

This clonotype was picked up many times. The V gene is TRBV7-8, the J gene TRBJ1-1; TRBD1 might be the D (5 bases). CDR3 length: 17 residues. Trimming pared 1 base from V and 0 bases from J, leaving 15 bases between. CDR1 and CDR2 from the germline V gene are SGHVS and FQNEAQ. DNA of the CDR3: TGTGCCAGCAGCTTAGGTATGGGACGGAACATGAACACTGAAGCTTTCTTT. Translating gives CASSLGMGRNMNTEAFF.

This clonotype was counted at least ten times. DNA of the CDR3: TGTGCCAGCAGCTTCCCGGGTTCACCCCTCCACTTT. Translation gives CASSFPGSPLHF. V gene TRBV12-3 or TRBV12-4 combines with J gene TRBJ1-6; D not certain. The germline V and J ends were trimmed by 6 bases and 9 bases, with 9 bases remaining between them. The CDR3 loop spans 12 amino acids.

At least ten counts were recorded for this clonotype. The chain employs TRBV5-5 and TRBJ1-5, with TRBD1 matching over 8 bases. From germline, CDR1 is SGHKS and CDR2 YYEKEE (reference sequence). The CDR3 length is 15 residues. The ends lost 4 bases at V and 4 bases at J; junction bases unmatched: 7. The CDR3 reads CASSLDRGQNQPQHF. In DNA, the CDR3 is TGTGCCAGCAGCCTCGACAGGGGACAGAATCAGCCCCAGCATTTT.